A single sample gave rise to the 27 T cell receptor beta chains below, sequenced in a study of beta chain features in type 1 diabetes. Expressed TCRB transcripts got sequenced, as all isolated RNA was reverse transcribed. Using immunoSEQ multiplex PCR, the repertoire was profiled, and TCRdb retains in-frame clones only, with some absent. The table lists around 330,000 clones, approximately 10% of them singletons. Sequenced input: naive CD4+ T cells from blood. The receptor set was obtained from a woman in her twenties or thirties in good health.

The chain carries TRBV12-5 and TRBJ2-1; 13 nucleotides align to TRBD2. After removal of 0 bases from V and 1 base from J, the junction contained 12 bases not matched to a gene. This CDR3 contains 21 residues. Germline CDR1 is LGHNT and CDR2 is FRNRAP. CDR3 sequence: CASGLVFSGLAGALSYNEQFF. In DNA form, the CDR3 reads TGTGCTAGTGGTTTGGTTTTCAGCGGACTAGCGGGAGCATTATCCTACAATGAGCAGTTCTTC.

This clone was seen only a few times. V usage is TRBV18 and J usage is TRBJ2-1; 9 bases align to TRBD2. The V segment lost 5 bases and the J segment 0 bases; nucleotides outside the gene matches: 5. This CDR3 has 16 residues. Germline-derived CDR1 and CDR2 are KGHSH and LQKENI. The CDR3 DNA follows: TGTGCCAGCTCATCTCAAGCGGGAGGCTCCTACAATGAGCAGTTCTTC. Translation: CASSSQAGGSYNEQFF.

The CDR3 protein is CAWKSEDRAEKLFF. CDR3 DNA: TGTGCCTGGAAGAGCGAGGACAGGGCGGAAAAACTGTTTTTT. This chain links TRBV30 with TRBJ1-4; 8 bases match TRBD1. There are 14 residues in the CDR3. V was pared by 4 bases and J by 8 bases, with 9 bases of the junction left unmatched. Germline values: CDR1 GTSNPN, CDR2 SVGIG (reference sequence).

This clone was detected only a few times. The CDR3 reads CASSLGPTGDGQPQHF. The CDR3 nucleotides are TGCGCCAGCAGCTTGGGACCTACAGGGGATGGTCAGCCCCAGCATTTT. The chain combines TRBV5-1 with TRBJ1-5; 7 bases fit TRBD1. CDR1 and CDR2 (germline): SGHRS, YFSETQ. There are 16 residues in the CDR3. The V gene end was trimmed by 0 bases and the J gene end by 6 bases; junction bases not matched to a gene: 9.

The chain employs TRBV6-1 and TRBJ1-5; TRBD1 might be the D (6 bases). The V and J ends lost 7 bases and 5 bases respectively, with 18 bases between them. CDR1 MNHNS and CDR2 SASEGT come from the germline V gene. This CDR3 contains 15 residues. CDR3 sequence (DNA): TGTGCCAGCACCTCACAGGGTTGGGGTTATCAGCCCCAGCATTTT. Translated: CASTSQGWGYQPQHF.

This clone was recorded a few times. The chain has TRBV2 and TRBJ2-3; 7 bases are a match to TRBD1. CDR1 and CDR2 from the germline V gene are SNHLY and FYNNEI. The CDR3 is made up of 15 amino acids. J lost 3 bases, V lost 4 bases, and 7 bases had no gene match. The CDR3 here is CASSGQGSGTDTQYF. CDR3 nucleotide sequence: TGTGCCAGCAGTGGACAGGGATCGGGAACAGATACGCAGTATTTT.

This clone was counted between two and nine times. This chain joins TRBV29-1 and TRBJ2-3; D remains ambiguous. Trimming removed 5 bases from V and 2 bases from J, with 14 bases in between. The germline gives CDR1 SQVTM, CDR2 ANQGSEA. The CDR3 spans 14 residues. The CDR3 DNA reads as TGCAGCGTTAAGCCTAGATTCTTCACAGATACGCAGTATTTT. Protein product: CSVKPRFFTDTQYF.

This clone has more than one count but fewer than ten. The gene calls are TRBV9 and TRBJ1-1; a possible D gene is TRBD1 (6 bases). The CDR3 covers 16 residues. Germline lookup yields CDR1 SGDLS and CDR2 YYNGEE. V dropped 2 bases and J dropped 2 bases, with 16 bases sitting between them. The CDR3 is CASSVVTGYSNTEAFF. The CDR3 nucleotides read TGTGCCAGCAGCGTGGTAACAGGGTACTCCAACACTGAAGCTTTCTTT.

The chain uses TRBV12-5 and TRBJ2-1; the match to TRBD2 covers 13 bases. The CDR3 totals 15 residues. The germline V gene encodes CDR1 LGHNT and CDR2 FRNRAP. J lost 7 bases, V lost 6 bases, and 6 bases had no gene match. CDR3 DNA: TGTGCTAGTGGCCGCGGGACTAGCGGGATGAATGAGCAGTTCTTC. It specifies CASGRGTSGMNEQFF.

The chain couples TRBV5-4 to TRBJ2-7; possible D gene TRBD2, 6 bases. This CDR3 is built from 15 residues. Looked up from germline, CDR1 is SGHNT and CDR2 is YYREEE (reference sequence). The germline V and J ends were trimmed by 4 bases and 6 bases, with 20 bases remaining between them. CDR3 DNA: TGTGCCAGCAGCATCCCTGCGGGACCTGTTCCCGAGCAGTACTTC. It specifies CASSIPAGPVPEQYF.

There are a few counts of this clone. At the DNA level, this CDR3 is encoded by other sequences in the same sample as well. V is TRBV28 and J is TRBJ2-5; D is perhaps TRBD2 (5 bases). This CDR3 comprises 12 residues. Trimming cost V 6 bases and J 5 bases, with 10 bases left between them. CDR1 is MDHEN, CDR2 SYDVKM, per germline. In nucleotides, the CDR3 is TGTGCCAGCAGGACCCCGGGGGAGACCCAGTACTTC. As protein: CASRTPGETQYF.

This clone was seen only a few times. The chain links TRBV7-9 to TRBJ2-6; D gene ambiguous. Trimming left V 1 base short and J 0 bases short, with 10 bases between. The CDR3 runs to 17 residues. The germline V gene has CDR1 SEHNR and CDR2 FQNEAQ (reference sequence). The chain's CDR3 is CASSLGGTNSGANVLTF. CDR3 nucleotide sequence: TGTGCCAGCAGCTTAGGCGGCACTAACTCTGGGGCCAACGTCCTGACTTTC.

The chain carries TRBV5-5 and TRBJ2-1; TRBD2 matches at 9 bases. The CDR3 contains 17 residues. Germline V gene sequence: CDR1 SGHKS, CDR2 YYEKEE (reference sequence). V dropped 0 bases and J dropped 6; count of bases not matched to a gene: 10. This CDR3 is CASSLGLAGWFGNEQFF. CDR3 in DNA: TGTGCCAGCAGCTTGGGCCTAGCGGGATGGTTCGGCAATGAGCAGTTCTTC.

V usage is TRBV5-1 and J usage is TRBJ2-2, with a weak D call TRBD2 (6 bases). V gave up 6 bases and J gave up 5 bases, with 14 bases separating them. Germline CDR1 is SGHRS and CDR2 is YFSETQ. This CDR3 comprises 14 residues. CDR3: CASKNLGLTGELFF. Here the CDR3 DNA reads TGCGCCAGCAAAAATCTAGGACTAACCGGGGAGCTGTTTTTT. The complete variable domain, with remaining parts taken from reference TRBV5-1 and TRBJ2-2, reads KAGVTQTPRYLIKTRGQQVTLSCSPISGHRSVSWYQQTPGQGLQFLFEYFSETQRNKGNFPGRFSGRQFSNSRSEMNVSTLELGDSALYLCASKNLGLTGELFFGEGSRLTVL.

This clone was observed a few times. The chain links TRBV5-6 to TRBJ1-2, with D possibly TRBD1 on 6 matching bases. This CDR3 spans 14 amino acids. Germline V gene data show CDR1 as SGHDT and CDR2 as YYEEEE. V was clipped by 4 bases and J by 2 bases, with 12 bases between them. Here the CDR3 DNA reads TGTGCCAGCAGCAAAGGGACACCAAACTATGGCTACACCTTC. It yields the protein CASSKGTPNYGYTF.

This clone came up a few times. The CDR3: CAWSFGVGQPQHF. The DNA of the CDR3 is TGTGCCTGGAGTTTCGGGGTTGGTCAGCCCCAGCATTTT. The V and J genes are TRBV30 and TRBJ1-5, with D unresolved. Per the germline V gene, CDR1 is GTSNPN and CDR2 is SVGIG (reference sequence). There are 13 residues in the CDR3. Trimming shortened V by 2 bases and J by 6 bases, and 11 bases separated the two germline ends.

V usage is TRBV18 and J usage is TRBJ1-1; 9 nucleotides align to TRBD1. Trimming cost V 7 bases and J 2 bases; bases outside gene matches: 5. Germline V gives CDR1 KGHSH, CDR2 LQKENI. The CDR3 runs 14 residues. The CDR3 coding sequence is TGTGCCAGCTTGACGGACAGGGGCAACACTGAAGCTTTCTTT. This sequence encodes CASLTDRGNTEAFF.

This clone was seen more than once but under ten times. Other nucleotide sequences in the sample specify the same CDR3. The gene calls are TRBV9 and TRBJ2-1; the match to TRBD2 covers 7 bases. V lost 2 bases to trimming and J lost 10 bases; unmatched junction nucleotides: 3. The CDR3 runs 12 residues. CDR1 and CDR2 (germline): SGDLS, YYNGEE. The CDR3 DNA reads as TGTGCCAGCAGCGTCCTGGGGGGGGAGCAGTTCTTC. Translated: CASSVLGGEQFF.

This clone has just a few counts. V is TRBV11-2 and J is TRBJ1-2, with D perhaps matching TRBD1 (6 bases). Germline CDR1 is SGHAT and CDR2 is FQNNGV. The CDR3 runs 13 residues. Trimming cost V 5 bases and J 7 bases, with 14 bases left between them. The CDR3 DNA is TGTGCCAGCAGCCGGACAGCGATGTCTGGCTACACCTTC. Its protein product is CASSRTAMSGYTF.

V and J are TRBV7-2 and TRBJ1-5, with 11 bases identical to TRBD1. The junction had 5 bases not matched to a gene; V was cut back by 4 bases and J by 6 bases. The CDR3 contains 15 residues. CDR1 and CDR2 from the germline V gene are SGHTA and FQGNSA. The CDR3 reads CASSSGQGALQPQHF. CDR3 DNA sequence: TGTGCCAGCAGCTCCGGACAGGGGGCCCTTCAGCCCCAGCATTTT.

This clone was picked up a small number of times. The V and J genes are TRBV5-4 and TRBJ1-2; 7 bases align to TRBD1. Looked up from germline, CDR1 is SGHNT and CDR2 is YYREEE (reference sequence). After removal of 4 bases from V and 1 base from J, the junction contained 13 bases not matched to a gene. The CDR3 loop spans 17 amino acids. The CDR3 DNA reads as TGTGCCAGCAGCGGAACAACAGGCAGGGGGGTTAACTATGGCTACACCTTC. Its translation is CASSGTTGRGVNYGYTF.

The gene calls are TRBV18 and TRBJ1-2; D gene ambiguous. The V gene lost 3 bases and the J gene lost 6 bases, with 20 bases spanning the gap. Germline CDR1 KGHSH, CDR2 LQKENI. The CDR3 has 16 residues. The CDR3 here is CASSPRRDPGLDGYTF. The CDR3 DNA reads TGTGCCAGCTCACCGCGCCGGGATCCGGGGTTGGATGGCTACACCTTC.

The rearrangement uses TRBV7-2 and TRBJ2-1, with TRBD2 identical over 11 bases. The ends lost 1 base at V and 6 bases at J; junction bases unmatched: 5. CDR1 is SGHTA, CDR2 FQGNSA, per germline. This CDR3 is 16 amino acids long. The CDR3: CASSLVGTSGGNEQFF. Here the CDR3 DNA reads TGTGCCAGCAGCTTAGTAGGGACTAGCGGCGGCAATGAGCAGTTCTTC.

V is TRBV19 and J is TRBJ2-7, with 11 positions matching TRBD2. J was trimmed by 2 bases and V by 3 bases; bases with no gene match: 3. Per germline, CDR1 LNHDA and CDR2 SQIVND (reference sequence). This CDR3 spans 15 amino acids. The CDR3 bases are TGTGCCAGTAGTATTCCTAGCGGGAGGACCTACGAGCAGTACTTC. This encodes CASSIPSGRTYEQYF.

The chain has TRBV27 and TRBJ1-4, with 8 bases aligning to TRBD1. Germline V gives CDR1 MNHEY, CDR2 SMNVEV (reference sequence). The V segment lost 5 bases and the J segment 3 bases; nucleotides outside the gene matches: 5. The CDR3 totals 15 residues. CDR3 amino acids: CASSDRGSSNEKLFF. In DNA, the CDR3 is TGTGCCAGCAGTGACAGGGGATCTTCTAATGAAAAACTGTTTTTT.

In its sample, this clone was seen a few times. The rearrangement joins TRBV9 to TRBJ2-3; D possibly corresponds to TRBD2 (5 bases). Per germline, CDR1 SGDLS and CDR2 YYNGEE. The ends were cut back, 2 bases at V and 7 bases at J, with 20 bases in the middle. The CDR3 sequence is 16 residues long. The CDR3 DNA reads TGTGCCAGCAGCGTGGATTCTAGACCCAACGGGAATACGCAGTATTTT. Amino acids: CASSVDSRPNGNTQYF.

The rearrangement joins TRBV28 to TRBJ1-5, with 9 nucleotides matching TRBD1. Trimming took 7 bases from V and 5 from J; bases not matched to a gene: 9. The CDR3 spans 15 residues. CDR1 and CDR2 from the germline V gene are MDHEN and SYDVKM. The chain's CDR3 is CASIPLGQGHQPQHF. CDR3 in DNA: TGTGCCAGCATCCCTTTAGGACAGGGGCATCAGCCCCAGCATTTT.